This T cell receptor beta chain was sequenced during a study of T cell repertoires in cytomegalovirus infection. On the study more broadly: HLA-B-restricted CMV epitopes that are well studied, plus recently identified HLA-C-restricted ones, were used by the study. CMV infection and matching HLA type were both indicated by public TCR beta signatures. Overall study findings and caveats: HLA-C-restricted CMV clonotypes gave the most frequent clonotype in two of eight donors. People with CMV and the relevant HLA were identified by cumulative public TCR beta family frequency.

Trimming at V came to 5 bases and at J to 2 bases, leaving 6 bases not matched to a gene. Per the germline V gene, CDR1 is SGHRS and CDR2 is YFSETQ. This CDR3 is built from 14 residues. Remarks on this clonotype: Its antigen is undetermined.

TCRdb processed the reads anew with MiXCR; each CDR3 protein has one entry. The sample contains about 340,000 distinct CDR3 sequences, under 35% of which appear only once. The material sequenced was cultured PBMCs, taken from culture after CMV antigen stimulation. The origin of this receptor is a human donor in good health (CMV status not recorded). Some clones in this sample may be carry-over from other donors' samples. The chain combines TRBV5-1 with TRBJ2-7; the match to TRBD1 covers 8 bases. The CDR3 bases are TGCGCCAGCAGGGCCGGGACAGGACCCTACGAGCAGTACTTC. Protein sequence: CASRAGTGPYEQYF.